This entry lists 13 T cell receptor beta chains sequenced from one sample in a study of cytomegalovirus exposure and HLA in healthy donors. Use of 60 Vbeta and 13 Jbeta primers characterized the PCR. The repertoire was sequenced with immunoSEQ multiplex PCR; TCRdb's copy has only in-frame clones and lacks some. The sample consists of approximately 100,000 clones, about 86% of them appearing once. The sample was PBMCs. These receptors all stem from a woman aged 25 to 39 in good health and CMV-seronegative.

This clone was seen a single time. The rearrangement joins TRBV6-9 to TRBJ2-5; 7 nucleotides agree with TRBD2. The CDR3 consists of 15 residues. V trimming: 4 bases; J trimming: 5 bases; junction bases outside the gene matches: 10. In germline, CDR1 is MNHGY, CDR2 SVAAGI. CDR3 amino acids: CASSSRTRRGETQYF. CDR3 nucleotide sequence: TGTGCCAGCAGTTCACGGACTAGGAGGGGCGAGACCCAGTACTTC.

V is TRBV2 and J is TRBJ1-2; possible D gene TRBD1, 5 bases. V was cut by 3 bases and J by 7 bases, with 12 bases left in between. CDR1 and CDR2 from the germline V gene are SNHLY and FYNNEI. The CDR3 spans 13 residues. The chain's CDR3 is CASSDVGVGGYTF. CDR3 sequence (DNA): TGTGCCAGCAGTGATGTAGGGGTTGGTGGCTACACCTTC.

The chain employs TRBV6-1 and TRBJ2-5, with 8 bases fitting TRBD1. V lost 5 bases, J lost 4 bases, and 3 bases stayed unmatched. The CDR3 consists of 13 residues. CDR1 is MNHNS, CDR2 SASEGT, per germline. CDR3: CASSIDRGETQYF. The CDR3 DNA sequence: TGTGCCAGCAGTATTGACAGGGGAGAGACCCAGTACTTC.

The chain employs TRBV18 and TRBJ2-7; 9 bases are shared with TRBD1. With V trimmed by 3 bases and J by 6 bases, 6 bases remained unmatched. The CDR3 extends over 14 amino acids. Germline V lookup: CDR1 KGHSH, CDR2 LQKENI. The CDR3 sequence: CASSPGTGLSEQYF. In nucleotides, the CDR3 is TGTGCCAGCTCACCCGGGACAGGGCTCTCCGAGCAGTACTTC.

This sequence joins TRBV7-9 and TRBJ2-2; 10 bases match TRBD1. In germline, CDR1 is SEHNR, CDR2 FQNEAQ (reference sequence). The CDR3 loop spans 17 amino acids. Unmatched junction bases numbered 5, after V lost 4 bases and J lost 0 bases. This CDR3 is CASSSPTGGANTGELFF. CDR3 sequence (DNA): TGTGCCAGCAGCTCGCCGACAGGGGGCGCGAACACCGGGGAGCTGTTTTTT.

The genes are TRBV13 and TRBJ2-1; 9 bases align to TRBD2. With V trimmed by 5 bases and J by 5 bases, 7 bases remained unmatched. The CDR3 is made up of 15 amino acids. CDR1 is PRHDT, CDR2 FYEKMQ, per germline (reference sequence). CDR3 coding DNA: TGTGCCAGCAGCCCTATCGCTAGCGGGAACAATGAGCAGTTCTTC. This gives the protein CASSPIASGNNEQFF.

The rearrangement links TRBV18 to TRBJ2-3; TRBD1 aligns across 8 bases. CDR1 is KGHSH, CDR2 LQKENI, per germline. V lost 3 bases and J lost 6; bases outside the gene matches: 8. CDR3 length: 15 residues. CDR3 sequence reads: CASSPSGGTSDTQYF. The DNA for the CDR3 is TGTGCCAGCTCACCGTCAGGGGGCACGTCGGATACGCAGTATTTT.

The rearrangement joins TRBV5-5 to TRBJ1-2, with D possibly TRBD1 on 6 matching bases. The CDR3 has 15 amino acids. Trimming pared 1 base from V and 3 bases from J, leaving 13 bases between. Germline loops: CDR1 SGHKS, CDR2 YYEKEE (reference sequence). The CDR3 protein is CASSLRAGADYGYTF. The CDR3 DNA sequence: TGTGCCAGCAGCTTGAGAGCAGGGGCAGACTATGGCTACACCTTC.

The chain uses TRBV25-1 and TRBJ2-1; 7 bases are a match to TRBD2. Germline V gene data show CDR1 as MGHDK and CDR2 as SYGVNS. V dropped 6 bases and J dropped 6; count of bases not matched to a gene: 8. This CDR3 contains 14 residues. CDR3 protein: CASRAAGRGNEQFF. Here the CDR3 DNA reads TGTGCCAGCAGGGCAGCTGGGAGGGGCAATGAGCAGTTCTTC.

The chain combines TRBV4-3 with TRBJ2-3; 9 nucleotides align to TRBD1. V shed 0 bases, J shed 5 bases, and the junction held 9 bases outside the gene matches. The germline CDR1 and CDR2 sequences are LGHNA and YSLEER. The CDR3 sequence is 17 residues long. The CDR3 region is CASSQDGTGRLGDTQYF. The CDR3 coding sequence is TGCGCCAGCAGCCAAGATGGGACAGGGCGATTGGGAGATACGCAGTATTTT.

The V gene is TRBV5-5, the J gene TRBJ1-4, with D unclear. This CDR3 spans 15 amino acids. Trimming took 4 bases from V and 8 from J, leaving 18 bases between them. Germline-derived CDR1 and CDR2 are SGHKS and YYEKEE (reference sequence). This CDR3 reads CASSGRDPRREKLFF. The DNA for the CDR3 is TGTGCCAGCAGCGGGCGGGATCCCCGTCGGGAAAAACTGTTTTTT.

This chain links TRBV14 with TRBJ2-5; maybe TRBD1 (5 bases). The DNA matches TRBJ2-7 better at its end, which makes the J call doubtful. CDR1 is SGHDN, CDR2 FVKESK, per germline. The CDR3 totals 14 residues. CDR3 DNA: TGTGCCAGCAGGCAACGAGGACATTCCGACGAGCAGTACTTC. Translated, it gives CASRQRGHSDEQYF.

The chain is built from TRBV6-1 and TRBJ2-7; TRBD1 matches at 8 bases. Germline CDR1 MNHNS, CDR2 SASEGT. Trimming removed 5 bases from V and 0 bases from J; junction bases left unmatched: 6. The CDR3 totals 15 residues. The CDR3 DNA reads as TGTGCCAGCAGTAACACAGGGGGTAGCTCCTACGAGCAGTACTTC. Protein product: CASSNTGGSSYEQYF.